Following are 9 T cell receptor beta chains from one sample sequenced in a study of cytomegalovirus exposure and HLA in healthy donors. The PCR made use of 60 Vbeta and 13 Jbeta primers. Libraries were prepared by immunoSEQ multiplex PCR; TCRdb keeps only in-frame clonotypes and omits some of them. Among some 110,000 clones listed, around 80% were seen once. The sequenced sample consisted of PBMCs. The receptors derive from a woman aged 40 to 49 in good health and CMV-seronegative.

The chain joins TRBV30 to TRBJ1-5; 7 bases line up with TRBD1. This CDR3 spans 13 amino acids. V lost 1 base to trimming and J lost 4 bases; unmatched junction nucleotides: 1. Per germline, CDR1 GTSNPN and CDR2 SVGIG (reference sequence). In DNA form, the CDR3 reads TGTGCCTGGAGTGACAGGGGAAATCAGCCCCAGCATTTT. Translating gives CAWSDRGNQPQHF.

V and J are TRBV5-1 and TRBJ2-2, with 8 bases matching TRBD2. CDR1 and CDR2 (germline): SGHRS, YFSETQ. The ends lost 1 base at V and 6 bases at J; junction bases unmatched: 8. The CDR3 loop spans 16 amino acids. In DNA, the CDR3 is TGCGCCAGCAGCTTGTTGGCGACTAGCGTCCCCGGGGAGCTGTTTTTT. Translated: CASSLLATSVPGELFF.

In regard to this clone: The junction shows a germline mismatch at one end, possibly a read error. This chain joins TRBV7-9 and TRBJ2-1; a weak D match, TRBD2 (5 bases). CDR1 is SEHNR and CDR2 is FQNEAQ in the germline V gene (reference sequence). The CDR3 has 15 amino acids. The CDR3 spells CSSSLAPSPYNEQFF. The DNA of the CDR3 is TGTTCCAGCAGCTTAGCCCCTAGCCCTTACAATGAGCAGTTCTTC. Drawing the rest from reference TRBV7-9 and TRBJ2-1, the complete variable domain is DTGVSQNPRHKITKRGQNVTFRCDPISEHNRLYWYRQTLGQGPEFLTYFQNEAQLEKSRLLSDRFSAERPKGSFSTLEIQRTEQGDSAMYLCSSSLAPSPYNEQFFGPGTRLTVL.

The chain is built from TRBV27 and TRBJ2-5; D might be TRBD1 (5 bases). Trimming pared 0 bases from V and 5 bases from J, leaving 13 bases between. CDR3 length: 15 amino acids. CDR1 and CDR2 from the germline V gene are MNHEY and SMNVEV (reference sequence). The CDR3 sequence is CASSLSSAGSETQYF. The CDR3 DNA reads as TGTGCCAGCAGTTTATCTTCTGCAGGGTCGGAGACCCAGTACTTC.

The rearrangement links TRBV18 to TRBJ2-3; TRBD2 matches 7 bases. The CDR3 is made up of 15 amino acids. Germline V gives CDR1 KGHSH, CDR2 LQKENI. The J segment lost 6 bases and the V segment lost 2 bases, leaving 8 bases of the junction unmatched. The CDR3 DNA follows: TGTGCCAGCTCACCAGACGTTCGGGGGGAGGATACGCAGTATTTT. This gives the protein CASSPDVRGEDTQYF.

CDR3 DNA: TGCGCCAGCAGCCAAGGTAGTAATCGCGGGGGCGAGCAGTACTTC. Translation gives CASSQGSNRGGEQYF. The chain has TRBV4-3 and TRBJ2-7, with 7 bases identical to TRBD2. V shed 1 base and J 6 bases; nucleotides not matched to a gene: 9. Germline assignment: CDR1 LGHNA and CDR2 YSLEER. CDR3 length equals 15 residues.

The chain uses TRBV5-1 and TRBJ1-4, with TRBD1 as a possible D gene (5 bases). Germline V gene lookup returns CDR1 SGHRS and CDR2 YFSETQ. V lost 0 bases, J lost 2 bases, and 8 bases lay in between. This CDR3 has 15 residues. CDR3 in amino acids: CASSLAGGTNEKLFF. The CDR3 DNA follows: TGCGCCAGCAGCTTGGCCGGGGGGACTAATGAAAAACTGTTTTTT. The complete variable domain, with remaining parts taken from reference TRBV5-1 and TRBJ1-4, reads KAGVTQTPRYLIKTRGQQVTLSCSPISGHRSVSWYQQTPGQGLQFLFEYFSETQRNKGNFPGRFSGRQFSNSRSEMNVSTLELGDSALYLCASSLAGGTNEKLFFGSGTQLSVL.

CDR3 nucleotide sequence: TGTGCCAGCAGCGTAGGAGGTCGCCGATACAATGAGCAGTTCTTC. Encoded protein: CASSVGGRRYNEQFF. This chain connects TRBV9 to TRBJ2-1; D unclear. V lost 0 bases, J lost 4 bases, and 11 bases lay in between. The germline V gene encodes CDR1 SGDLS and CDR2 YYNGEE. The CDR3 runs to 15 residues.

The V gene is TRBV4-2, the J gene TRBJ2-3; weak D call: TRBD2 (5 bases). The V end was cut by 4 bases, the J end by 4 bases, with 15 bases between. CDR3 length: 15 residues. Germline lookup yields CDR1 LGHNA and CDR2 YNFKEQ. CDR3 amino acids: CASSRRAAEADTQYF. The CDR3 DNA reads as TGTGCCAGCAGCCGGCGGGCGGCGGAAGCAGATACGCAGTATTTT.